Sequencing of this T cell receptor (beta chain) was carried out in a study of Graves' ophthalmopathy and Graves' hyperthyroidism. CDR1 is SGHTA, CDR2 FQGTGA, per germline. The length of the CDR3 is 19 residues. V lost 2 bases, J lost 0 bases, and 20 bases lay in between. Investigators amplified TCR beta CDR3 regions from RNA transcripts. HTBI-primed first-round RT-PCR preceded second-round multiplex PCR. MiXCR, applied by TCRdb to the multiplex PCR reads, yields one record per CDR3 protein. The profile shows 230,000 or so distinct CDR3 sequences, about 47% of them singletons. The chain has TRBV7-3 and TRBJ1-5; a possible D gene is TRBD1 (5 bases). This TCR was sampled from an adult man with Graves' ophthalmopathy. The sample was peripheral blood. The CDR3 nucleotides are TGTGCCAGCAGCTTAGGGGGGGGTAGGGAGGGATATAGCAATCAGCCCCAGCATTTT. Translating gives CASSLGGGREGYSNQPQHF.